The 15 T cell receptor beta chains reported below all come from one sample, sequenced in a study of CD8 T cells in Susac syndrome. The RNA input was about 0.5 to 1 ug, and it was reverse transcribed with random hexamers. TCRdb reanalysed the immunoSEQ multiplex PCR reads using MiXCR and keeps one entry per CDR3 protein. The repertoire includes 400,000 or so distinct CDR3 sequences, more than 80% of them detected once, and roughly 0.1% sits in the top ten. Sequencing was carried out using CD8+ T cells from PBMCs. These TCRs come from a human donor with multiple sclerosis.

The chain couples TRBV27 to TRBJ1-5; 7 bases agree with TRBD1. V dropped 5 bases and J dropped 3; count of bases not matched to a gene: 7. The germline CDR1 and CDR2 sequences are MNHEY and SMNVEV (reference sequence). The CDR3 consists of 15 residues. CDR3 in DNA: TGTGCCAGCAGTGGAGAGGGGACAGTCAATCAGCCCCAGCATTTT. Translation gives CASSGEGTVNQPQHF.

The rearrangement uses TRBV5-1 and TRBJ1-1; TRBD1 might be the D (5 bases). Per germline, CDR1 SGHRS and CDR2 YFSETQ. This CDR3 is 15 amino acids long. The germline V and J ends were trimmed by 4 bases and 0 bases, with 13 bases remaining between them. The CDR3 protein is CASSGGDGMNTEAFF. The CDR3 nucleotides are TGCGCCAGCAGCGGAGGGGACGGGATGAACACTGAAGCTTTCTTT. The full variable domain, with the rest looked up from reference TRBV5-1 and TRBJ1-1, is KAGVTQTPRYLIKTRGQQVTLSCSPISGHRSVSWYQQTPGQGLQFLFEYFSETQRNKGNFPGRFSGRQFSNSRSEMNVSTLELGDSALYLCASSGGDGMNTEAFFGQGTRLTVV.

The CDR3 is CASSSLAGEVGEQYF. The CDR3 DNA is TGTGCCAGCAGCTCACTAGCGGGAGAGGTTGGCGAGCAGTACTTC. This rearrangement joins TRBV7-9 to TRBJ2-7, with TRBD2 identical over 11 bases. Germline loops: CDR1 SEHNR, CDR2 FQNEAQ (reference sequence). The ends lost 4 bases at V and 6 bases at J; junction bases unmatched: 8. CDR3 size: 15 residues.

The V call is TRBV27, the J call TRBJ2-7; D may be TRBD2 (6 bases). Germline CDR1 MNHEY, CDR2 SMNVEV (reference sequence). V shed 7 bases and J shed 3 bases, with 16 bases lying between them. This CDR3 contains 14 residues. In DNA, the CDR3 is TGTGCCAGCACCCCCAGCGAGGGAGGCTACGAGCAGTACTTC. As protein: CASTPSEGGYEQYF.

CDR3 sequence (DNA): TGTGCCAGCAGTTTGGGGACAGGGGGCATTCAGCCCCAGCATTTT. Translated, it gives CASSLGTGGIQPQHF. The chain joins TRBV27 to TRBJ1-5, with TRBD1 matching 12 bases. CDR3 length equals 15 residues. V lost 3 bases, J lost 6 bases, and 3 bases stayed unmatched. The germline CDR1 and CDR2 sequences are MNHEY and SMNVEV (reference sequence).

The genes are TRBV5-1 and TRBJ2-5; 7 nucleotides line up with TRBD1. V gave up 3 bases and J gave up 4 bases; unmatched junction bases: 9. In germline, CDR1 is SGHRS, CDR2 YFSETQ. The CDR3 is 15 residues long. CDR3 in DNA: TGCGCCAGCAGCTCTCAACAGGGGAGTAGAGAGACCCAGTACTTC. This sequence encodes CASSSQQGSRETQYF.

The CDR3 sequence: CASSFGTGDYGYTF. CDR3 DNA: TGTGCCAGTAGTTTCGGGACGGGGGACTATGGCTACACCTTC. This chain uses TRBV19 with TRBJ1-2, with TRBD1 as a possible D gene (5 bases). Trimming stripped 5 bases from V and 3 bases from J, with 13 bases between. Germline lookup yields CDR1 LNHDA and CDR2 SQIVND (reference sequence). This CDR3 is built from 14 residues.

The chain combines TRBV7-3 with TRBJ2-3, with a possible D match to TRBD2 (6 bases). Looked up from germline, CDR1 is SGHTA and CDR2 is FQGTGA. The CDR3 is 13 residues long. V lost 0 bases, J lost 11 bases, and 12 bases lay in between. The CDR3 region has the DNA TGTGCCAGCAGCTTAACTAGGACTACTAAGCAGTATTTT. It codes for CASSLTRTTKQYF.

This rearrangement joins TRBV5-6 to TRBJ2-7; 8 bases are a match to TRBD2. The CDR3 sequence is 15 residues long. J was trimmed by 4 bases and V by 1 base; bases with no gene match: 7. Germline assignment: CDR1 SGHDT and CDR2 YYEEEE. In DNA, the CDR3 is TGTGCCAGCAGCTTGAAAAGCGGGAGACAATACGAGCAGTACTTC. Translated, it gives CASSLKSGRQYEQYF. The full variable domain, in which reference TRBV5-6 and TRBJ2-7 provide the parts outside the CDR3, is DAGVTQSPTHLIKTRGQQVTLRCSPKSGHDTVSWYQQALGQGPQFIFQYYEEEERQRGNFPDRFSGHQFPNYSSELNVNALLLGDSALYLCASSLKSGRQYEQYFGPGTRLTVT.

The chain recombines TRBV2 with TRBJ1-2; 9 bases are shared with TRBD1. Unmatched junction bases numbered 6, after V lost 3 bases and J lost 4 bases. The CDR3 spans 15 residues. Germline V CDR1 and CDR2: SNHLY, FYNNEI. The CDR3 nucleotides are TGTGCCAGCAGTGAGGACAGGGGAGGTGGCTATGGCTACACCTTC. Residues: CASSEDRGGGYGYTF.

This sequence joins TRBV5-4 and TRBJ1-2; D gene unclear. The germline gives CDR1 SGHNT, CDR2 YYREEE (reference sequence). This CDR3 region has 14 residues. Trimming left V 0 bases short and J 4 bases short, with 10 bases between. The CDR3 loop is CASSLDKTFYGYTF. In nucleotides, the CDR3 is TGTGCCAGCAGCTTGGACAAAACTTTCTATGGCTACACCTTC.

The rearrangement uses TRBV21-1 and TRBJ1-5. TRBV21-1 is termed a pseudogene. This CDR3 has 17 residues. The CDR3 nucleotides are TGTGCCAGCAGCAAAGGAGTGACCGCCGATAGCAATCAGCCCCAGCATTTT. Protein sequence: CASSKGVTADSNQPQHF.

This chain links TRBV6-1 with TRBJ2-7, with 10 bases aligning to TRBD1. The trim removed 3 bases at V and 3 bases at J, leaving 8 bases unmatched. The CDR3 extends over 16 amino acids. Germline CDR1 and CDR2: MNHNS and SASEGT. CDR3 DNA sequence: TGTGCCAGCAGTGATTTCACCGGGACAGGGGACTACGAGCAGTACTTC. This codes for CASSDFTGTGDYEQYF.

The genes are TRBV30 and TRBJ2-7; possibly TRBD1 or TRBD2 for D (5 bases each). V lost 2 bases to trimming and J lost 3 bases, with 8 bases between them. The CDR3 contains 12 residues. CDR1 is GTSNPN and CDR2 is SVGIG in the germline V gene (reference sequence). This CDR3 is CAWSLGDYEQYF. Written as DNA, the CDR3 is TGTGCCTGGAGTTTGGGGGACTACGAGCAGTACTTC.

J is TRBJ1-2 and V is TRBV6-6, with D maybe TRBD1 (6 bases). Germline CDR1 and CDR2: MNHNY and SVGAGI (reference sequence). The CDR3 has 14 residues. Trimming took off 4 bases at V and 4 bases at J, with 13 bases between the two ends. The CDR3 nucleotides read TGTGCCAGCAGTTCCCGGGACACCGGCTATGGCTACACCTTC. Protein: CASSSRDTGYGYTF.